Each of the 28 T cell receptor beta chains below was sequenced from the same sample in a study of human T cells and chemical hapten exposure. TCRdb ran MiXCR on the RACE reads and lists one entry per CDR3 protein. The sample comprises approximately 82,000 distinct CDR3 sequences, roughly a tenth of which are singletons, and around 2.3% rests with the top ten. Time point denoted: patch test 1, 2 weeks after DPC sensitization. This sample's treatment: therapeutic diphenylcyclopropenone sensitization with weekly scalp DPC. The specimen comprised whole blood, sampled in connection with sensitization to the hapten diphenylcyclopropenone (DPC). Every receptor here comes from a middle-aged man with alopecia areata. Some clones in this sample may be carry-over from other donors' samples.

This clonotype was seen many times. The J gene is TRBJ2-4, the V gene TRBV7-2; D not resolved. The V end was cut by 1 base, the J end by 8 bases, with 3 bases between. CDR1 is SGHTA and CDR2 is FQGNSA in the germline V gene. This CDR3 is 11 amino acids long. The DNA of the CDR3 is TGTGCCAGCAGCTTAGGGGACATTCAGTACTTC. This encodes CASSLGDIQYF.

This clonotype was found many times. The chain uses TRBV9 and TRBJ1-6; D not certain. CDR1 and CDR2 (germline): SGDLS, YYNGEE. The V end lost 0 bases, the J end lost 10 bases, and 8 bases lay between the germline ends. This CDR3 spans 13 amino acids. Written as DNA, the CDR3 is TGTGCCAGCAGCGTAGTAGAGGGCTCACCCCTCCACTTT. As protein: CASSVVEGSPLHF.

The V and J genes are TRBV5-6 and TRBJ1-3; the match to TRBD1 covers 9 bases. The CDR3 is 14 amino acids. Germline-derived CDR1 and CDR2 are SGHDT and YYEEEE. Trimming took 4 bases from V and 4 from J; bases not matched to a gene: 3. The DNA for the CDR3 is TGTGCCAGCAGCCCGGGGACAGGGGGAAACACCATATATTTT. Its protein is CASSPGTGGNTIYF.

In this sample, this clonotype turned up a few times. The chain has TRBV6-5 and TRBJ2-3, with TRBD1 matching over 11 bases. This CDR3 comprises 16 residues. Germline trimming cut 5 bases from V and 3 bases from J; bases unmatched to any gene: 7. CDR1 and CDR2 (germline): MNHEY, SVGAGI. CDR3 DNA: TGTGCCAGCAGTACATGGACAGGGGGCCTGACAGATACGCAGTATTTT. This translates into CASSTWTGGLTDTQYF.

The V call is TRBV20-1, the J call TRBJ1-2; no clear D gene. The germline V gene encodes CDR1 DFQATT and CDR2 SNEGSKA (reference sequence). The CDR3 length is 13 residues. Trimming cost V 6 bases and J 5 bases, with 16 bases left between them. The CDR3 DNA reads TGCAGTGCCTCTAACCCTCTCGTATATGGCTACACCTTC. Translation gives CSASNPLVYGYTF.

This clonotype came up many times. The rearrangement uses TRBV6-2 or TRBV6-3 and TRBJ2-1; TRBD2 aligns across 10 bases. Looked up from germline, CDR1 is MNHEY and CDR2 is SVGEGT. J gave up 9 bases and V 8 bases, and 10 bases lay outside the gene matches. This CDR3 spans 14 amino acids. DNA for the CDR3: TGTGCCAGCTCATCAGCGGGAGGGCTTGTTGAGCAGTTCTTC. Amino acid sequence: CASSSAGGLVEQFF.

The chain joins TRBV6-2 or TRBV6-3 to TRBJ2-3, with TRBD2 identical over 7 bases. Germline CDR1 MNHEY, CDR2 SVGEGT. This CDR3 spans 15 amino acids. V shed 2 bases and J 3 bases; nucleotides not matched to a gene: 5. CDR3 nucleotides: TGTGCCAGCAGTTACGCGGGAGTGGGGACAGATACGCAGTATTTT. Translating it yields CASSYAGVGTDTQYF.

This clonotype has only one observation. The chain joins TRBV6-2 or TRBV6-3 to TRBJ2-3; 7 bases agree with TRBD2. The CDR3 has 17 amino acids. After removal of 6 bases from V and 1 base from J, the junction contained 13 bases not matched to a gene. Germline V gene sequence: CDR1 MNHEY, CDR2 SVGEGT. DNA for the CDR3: TGTGCCAGCAGCTCGGCCGAACTAGGGAGGGGCACAGATACGCAGTATTTT. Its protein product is CASSSAELGRGTDTQYF.

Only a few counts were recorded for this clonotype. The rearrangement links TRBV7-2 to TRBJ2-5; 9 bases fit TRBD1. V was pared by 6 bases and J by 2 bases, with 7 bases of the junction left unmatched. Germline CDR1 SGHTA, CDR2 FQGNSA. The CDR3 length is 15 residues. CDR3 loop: CASSQDRGQQETQYF. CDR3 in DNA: TGTGCCAGCAGTCAGGACAGGGGACAACAAGAGACCCAGTACTTC.

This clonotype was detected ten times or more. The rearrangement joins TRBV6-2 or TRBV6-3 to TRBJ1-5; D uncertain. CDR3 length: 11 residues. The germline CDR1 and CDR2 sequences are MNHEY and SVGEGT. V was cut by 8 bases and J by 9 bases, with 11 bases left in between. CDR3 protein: CASRVRGPQHF. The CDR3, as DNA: TGTGCCAGCCGCGTGCGGGGGCCCCAGCATTTT.

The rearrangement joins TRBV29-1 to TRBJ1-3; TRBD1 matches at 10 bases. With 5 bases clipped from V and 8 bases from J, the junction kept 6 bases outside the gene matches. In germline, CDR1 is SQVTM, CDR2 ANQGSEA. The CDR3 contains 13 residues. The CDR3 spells CSVSGQGQDTIYF. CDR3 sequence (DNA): TGCAGCGTTTCGGGACAGGGGCAGGACACCATATATTTT.

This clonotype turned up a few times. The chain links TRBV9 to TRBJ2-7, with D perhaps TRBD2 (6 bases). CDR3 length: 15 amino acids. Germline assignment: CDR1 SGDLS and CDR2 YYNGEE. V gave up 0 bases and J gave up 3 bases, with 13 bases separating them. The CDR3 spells CASSVEEGLDYEQYF. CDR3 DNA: TGTGCCAGCAGCGTAGAGGAGGGGCTTGACTACGAGCAGTACTTC.

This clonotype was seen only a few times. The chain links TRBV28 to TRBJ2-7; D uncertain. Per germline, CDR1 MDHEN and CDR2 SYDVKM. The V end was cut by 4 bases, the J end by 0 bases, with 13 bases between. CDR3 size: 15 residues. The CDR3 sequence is CASSSPTGLSYEQYV. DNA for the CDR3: TGTGCCAGCAGTTCCCCCACCGGGCTCTCCTACGAGCAGTACGTC.

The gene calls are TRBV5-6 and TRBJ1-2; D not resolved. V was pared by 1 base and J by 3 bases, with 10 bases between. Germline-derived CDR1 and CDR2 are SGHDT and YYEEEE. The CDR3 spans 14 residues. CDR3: CASSLPGDHYGYTF. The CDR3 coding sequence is TGTGCCAGCAGCTTGCCCGGCGACCACTATGGCTACACCTTC.

For the CDR3, the DNA is TGTGCCAGCAACCCCGCGGGCAGAATTAGCACAGATACGCAGTATTTT. Translating it yields CASNPAGRISTDTQYF. This sequence joins TRBV6-2 or TRBV6-3 and TRBJ2-3, with D maybe TRBD2 (5 bases). V was trimmed by 7 bases and J by 0 bases, leaving 17 bases between them. Germline assignment: CDR1 MNHEY and CDR2 SVGEGT. The CDR3 covers 16 residues.

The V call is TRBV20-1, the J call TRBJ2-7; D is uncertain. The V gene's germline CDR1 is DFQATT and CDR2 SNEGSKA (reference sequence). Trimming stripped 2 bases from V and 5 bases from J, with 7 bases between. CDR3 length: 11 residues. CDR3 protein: CSARSRNEQYF. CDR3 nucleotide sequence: TGCAGTGCTAGATCCAGGAACGAGCAGTACTTC.

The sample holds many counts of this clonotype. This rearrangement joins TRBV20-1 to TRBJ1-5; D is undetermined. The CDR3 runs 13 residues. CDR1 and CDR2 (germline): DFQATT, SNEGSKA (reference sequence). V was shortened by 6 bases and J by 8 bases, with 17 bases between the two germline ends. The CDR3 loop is CSAVGRPSEPQHF. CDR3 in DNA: TGCAGTGCCGTAGGGCGCCCCTCTGAGCCCCAGCATTTT.

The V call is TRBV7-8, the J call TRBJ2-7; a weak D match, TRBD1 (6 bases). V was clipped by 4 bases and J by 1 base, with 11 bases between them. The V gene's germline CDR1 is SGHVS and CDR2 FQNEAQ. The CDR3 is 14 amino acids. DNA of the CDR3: TGTGCCAGCAGCTACCGGGACACTTCCTACGAGCAGTACTTC. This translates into CASSYRDTSYEQYF.

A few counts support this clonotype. CDR3 sequence: CASSPIPGARETQYF. As DNA, the CDR3 is TGTGCCAGCTCCCCAATCCCGGGGGCGAGAGAGACCCAGTACTTC. The rearrangement uses TRBV18 and TRBJ2-5, with D perhaps TRBD1 or TRBD2 (6 bases each). The CDR3 has 15 amino acids. The V and J ends lost 6 bases and 4 bases respectively, with 18 bases between them. Germline V gene sequence: CDR1 KGHSH, CDR2 LQKENI.

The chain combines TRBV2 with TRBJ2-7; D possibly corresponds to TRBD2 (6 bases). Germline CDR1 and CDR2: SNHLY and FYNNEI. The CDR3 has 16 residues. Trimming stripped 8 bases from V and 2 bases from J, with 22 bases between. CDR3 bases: TGTGCCAGCGGCCCCCCGGGGCTAGCGCTGACCTACGAGCAGTACTTC. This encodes CASGPPGLALTYEQYF.

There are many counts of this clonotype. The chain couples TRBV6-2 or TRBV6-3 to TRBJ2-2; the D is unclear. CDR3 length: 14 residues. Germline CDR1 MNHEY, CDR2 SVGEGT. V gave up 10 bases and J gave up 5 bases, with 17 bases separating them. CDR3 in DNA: TGTGCCACCATTGGAAACTTAGGGACCGGGGAGCTGTTTTTT. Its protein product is CATIGNLGTGELFF.

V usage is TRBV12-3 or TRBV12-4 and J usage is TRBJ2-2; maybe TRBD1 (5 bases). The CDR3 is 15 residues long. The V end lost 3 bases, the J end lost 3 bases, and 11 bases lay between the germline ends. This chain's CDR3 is CASSFRQGHTGELFF. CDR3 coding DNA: TGTGCCAGCAGTTTTCGGCAGGGTCACACCGGGGAGCTGTTTTTT.

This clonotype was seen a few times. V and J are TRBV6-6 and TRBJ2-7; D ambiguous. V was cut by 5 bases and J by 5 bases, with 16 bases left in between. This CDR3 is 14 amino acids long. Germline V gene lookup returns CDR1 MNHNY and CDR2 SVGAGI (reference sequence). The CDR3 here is CASSPYLVTNEQYV. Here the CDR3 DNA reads TGTGCCAGCAGTCCTTATCTCGTGACGAACGAGCAGTACGTC.

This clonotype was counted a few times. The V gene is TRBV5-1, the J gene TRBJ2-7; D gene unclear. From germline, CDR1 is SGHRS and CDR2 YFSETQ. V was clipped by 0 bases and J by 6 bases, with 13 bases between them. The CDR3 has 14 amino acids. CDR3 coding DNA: TGCGCCAGCAGCTTGGATCAGGTCCCTCGCGAGCAGTACTTC. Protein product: CASSLDQVPREQYF.

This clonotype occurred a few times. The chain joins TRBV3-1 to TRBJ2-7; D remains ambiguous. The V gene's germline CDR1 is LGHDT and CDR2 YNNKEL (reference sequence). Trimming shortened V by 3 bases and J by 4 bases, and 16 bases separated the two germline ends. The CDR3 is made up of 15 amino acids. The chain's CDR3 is CASSHSPLSPYEQYV. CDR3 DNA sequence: TGTGCCAGCAGCCACAGTCCCTTATCCCCTTACGAGCAGTACGTC.

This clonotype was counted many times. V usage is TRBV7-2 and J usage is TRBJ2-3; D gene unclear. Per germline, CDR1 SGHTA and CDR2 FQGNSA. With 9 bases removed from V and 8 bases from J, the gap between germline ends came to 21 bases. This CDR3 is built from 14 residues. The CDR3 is CASQLSLSGATQYF. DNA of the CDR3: TGTGCCAGTCAGCTTAGTTTGTCGGGCGCTACGCAGTATTTT.

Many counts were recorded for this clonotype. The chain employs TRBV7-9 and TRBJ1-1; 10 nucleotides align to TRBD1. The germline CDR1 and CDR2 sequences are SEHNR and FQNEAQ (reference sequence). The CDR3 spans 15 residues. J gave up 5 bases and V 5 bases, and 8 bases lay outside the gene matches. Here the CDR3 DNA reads TGTGCCAGCAGCCGACAGGGGGCACGACGAACTGAAGCTTTCTTT. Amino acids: CASSRQGARRTEAFF.

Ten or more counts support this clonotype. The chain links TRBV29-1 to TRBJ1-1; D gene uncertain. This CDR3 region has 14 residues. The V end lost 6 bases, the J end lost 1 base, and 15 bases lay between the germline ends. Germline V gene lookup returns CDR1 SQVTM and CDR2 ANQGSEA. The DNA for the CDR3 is TGCAGCGTCCAAAGCAGCCAGGCGAACACTGAAGCTTTCTTT. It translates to CSVQSSQANTEAFF.